This TCR beta chain was sequenced during a study of blood T cell repertoires in COVID-19. Study information: From the United States, Italy and Spain came samples of acute and convalescent COVID-19. From T cells, B-cell-depleted T cells, or PBMCs came the material, which was cDNA or gDNA.

Trimming took 5 bases from V and 1 from J, leaving 13 bases between them. The CDR3 length is 15 residues. Germline V gene lookup returns CDR1 KGHDR and CDR2 SFDVKD. Sequencing was performed with immunoSEQ multiplex PCR; in TCRdb, only in-frame clones are kept and a portion is missing. The data hold 200,000 to 250,000 clones, with about nine tenths observed a single time. The specimen sequenced was peripheral blood. This sequence was found in an elderly man with acute or convalescent COVID-19. The chain links TRBV24-1 to TRBJ2-5; a weak D match, TRBD1 (5 bases). In DNA, the CDR3 is TGTGCCACCAGTGGTCAGGGCAGTCCCCAAGAGACCCAGTACTTC. Protein: CATSGQGSPQETQYF.